The 24 T cell receptor beta chains presented below share a single source sample, sequenced in a study of glioma-infiltrating T cells after dendritic cell vaccination. Time point denoted: after dendritic cell vaccination, including at tumor progression/relapse. Measured with immunoSEQ multiplex PCR; TCRdb has only the in-frame clones, and not every one. This sample has 50,000 to 60,000 clones, with around 85% found just once. Sequencing used blood, obtained after dendritic cell vaccination. These receptors all come from a human donor with glioblastoma.

J is TRBJ1-1 and V is TRBV5-1; 8 bases agree with TRBD1. V was clipped by 4 bases and J by 6 bases; unmatched bases: 2. Germline V gives CDR1 SGHRS, CDR2 YFSETQ. This CDR3 contains 12 residues. CDR3 in amino acids: CASSPQGAEAFF. In DNA form, the CDR3 reads TGCGCCAGCAGCCCACAGGGGGCTGAAGCTTTCTTT.

This clone was observed once. This chain joins TRBV4-3 and TRBJ1-1; 9 nucleotides line up with TRBD1. The CDR3 totals 16 residues. Germline trimming cut 2 bases from V and 8 bases from J; bases unmatched to any gene: 12. The germline gives CDR1 LGHNA, CDR2 YSLEER. CDR3 sequence (DNA): TGCGCCAGCAGCCAACAAACCGGGACAGGGAACTTGGAAGCTTTCTTT. Protein: CASSQQTGTGNLEAFF.

The chain recombines TRBV4-1 with TRBJ2-2, with 11 bases aligning to TRBD2. Germline V lookup: CDR1 MGHRA, CDR2 YSYEKL. The trim removed 1 base at V and 3 bases at J, leaving 4 bases unmatched. The CDR3 covers 17 residues. CDR3 amino acids: CASSQGLAGGHTGELFF. Here the CDR3 DNA reads TGCGCCAGCAGCCAAGGCCTAGCGGGGGGCCACACCGGGGAGCTGTTTTTT.

The J gene is TRBJ2-7, the V gene TRBV15; no definite D call. This CDR3 is 12 amino acids long. Between the trimmed V and J ends, which lost 0 bases and 4 bases, there was a span of 4 bases. Germline CDR1 and CDR2: LNHNV and YYDKDF (reference sequence). CDR3 nucleotide sequence: TGTGCCACCAGCAGAGATATATACGAGCAGTACTTC. Residues: CATSRDIYEQYF.

The chain links TRBV7-2 to TRBJ1-1, with unresolved D. V was clipped by 0 bases and J by 0 bases, with 5 bases between them. CDR1 and CDR2 (germline): SGHTA, FQGNSA. The CDR3 extends over 14 amino acids. CDR3 sequence reads: CASSLAWLNTEAFF. As DNA, the CDR3 is TGTGCCAGCAGCTTAGCGTGGCTGAACACTGAAGCTTTCTTT.

The chain employs TRBV7-2 and TRBJ1-2; 8 nucleotides match TRBD1. Trimming cost V 5 bases and J 7 bases; bases outside gene matches: 12. CDR3 size: 15 residues. The germline gives CDR1 SGHTA, CDR2 FQGNSA. CDR3 nucleotide sequence: TGTGCCAGCAGCCCCCTCAGGCAGGGGGCGATTGGCTACACCTTC. Protein sequence: CASSPLRQGAIGYTF. The complete variable domain, with remaining parts taken from reference TRBV7-2 and TRBJ1-2, reads GAGVSQSPSNKVTEKGKDVELRCDPISGHTALYWYRQSLGQGLEFLIYFQGNSAPDKSGLPSDRFSAERTGGSVSTLTIQRTQQEDSAVYLCASSPLRQGAIGYTFGSGTRLTVV.

The rearrangement uses TRBV11-2 and TRBJ2-2; D is unresolved. The CDR3 loop spans 11 amino acids. The germline V gene has CDR1 SGHAT and CDR2 FQNNGV. Between the trimmed V and J ends, which lost 2 bases and 8 bases, there was a span of 3 bases. In DNA form, the CDR3 reads TGTGCCAGCAGCTTATCTGGGGAGCTGTTTTTT. Translation: CASSLSGELFF.

V and J are TRBV7-6 and TRBJ1-6, with D maybe TRBD1 (6 bases). The CDR3 spans 15 residues. Trimming took 4 bases from V and 1 from J, leaving 8 bases between them. Germline V gene data show CDR1 as SGHVS and CDR2 as FNYEAQ. The CDR3 is CASSSRGSYNSPLHF. In DNA form, the CDR3 reads TGTGCCAGCAGCTCCAGGGGATCCTATAATTCACCCCTCCACTTT. Variable domain in full (rest from reference TRBV7-6 and TRBJ1-6): GAGVSQSPRYKVTKRGQDVALRCDPISGHVSLYWYRQALGQGPEFLTYFNYEAQQDKSGLPNDRFSAERPEGSISTLTIQRTEQRDSAMYRCASSSRGSYNSPLHFGNGTRLTVT.

This chain uses TRBV7-9 with TRBJ2-5; the match to TRBD1 covers 10 bases. The germline CDR1 and CDR2 sequences are SEHNR and FQNEAQ (reference sequence). This CDR3 has 13 residues. The J segment lost 6 bases and the V segment lost 5 bases, leaving 3 bases of the junction unmatched. The CDR3 sequence: CASSPDRGKTQYF. As DNA, the CDR3 is TGTGCCAGCAGCCCGGACAGGGGGAAGACCCAGTACTTC.

This clone has only a few counts. The chain uses TRBV5-1 and TRBJ1-6; D is unresolved. From germline, CDR1 is SGHRS and CDR2 YFSETQ. The germline V and J ends were trimmed by 0 bases and 7 bases, with 23 bases remaining between them. The CDR3 covers 19 residues. CDR3: CASSLAPSWEIARNSPLHF. The CDR3 DNA is TGCGCCAGCAGCTTGGCCCCATCCTGGGAGATTGCGAGAAATTCACCCCTCCACTTT.

The chain carries TRBV7-2 and TRBJ1-2; TRBD1 is a possible D gene (6 bases). The CDR3 runs to 14 residues. V gave up 4 bases and J gave up 0 bases, with 9 bases separating them. In germline, CDR1 is SGHTA, CDR2 FQGNSA. The CDR3 loop reads CASSSQGPNYGYTF. CDR3 coding DNA: TGTGCCAGCAGCTCACAGGGCCCTAACTATGGCTACACCTTC.

The chain carries TRBV7-6 and TRBJ1-5, with D tentatively TRBD1 (5 bases). This CDR3 contains 16 residues. Trimming took off 5 bases at V and 2 bases at J, with 16 bases between the two ends. CDR1 is SGHVS, CDR2 FNYEAQ, per germline. This chain's CDR3 is CASSPGTGGGNQPQHF. CDR3 DNA: TGTGCCAGCAGCCCGGGCACAGGCGGCGGCAATCAGCCCCAGCATTTT.

This sequence joins TRBV15 and TRBJ2-2; 9 bases map to TRBD1. V was clipped by 2 bases and J by 6 bases; unmatched bases: 10. The CDR3 length is 17 residues. The germline gives CDR1 LNHNV, CDR2 YYDKDF (reference sequence). The CDR3 is CATSRKTDRGFAGELFF. The CDR3 DNA sequence: TGTGCCACCAGCAGAAAGACTGACAGGGGGTTTGCCGGGGAGCTGTTTTTT.

This sequence joins TRBV6-5 and TRBJ1-1, with 7 bases fitting TRBD1. The CDR3 consists of 15 residues. Germline CDR1 is MNHEY and CDR2 is SVGAGI. Trimming removed 6 bases from V and 6 bases from J; junction bases left unmatched: 13. CDR3 protein: CASSWATGLKAEAFF. CDR3 nucleotides: TGTGCCAGCAGCTGGGCGACAGGGCTAAAAGCTGAAGCTTTCTTT.

This clone was detected only a few times. The chain has TRBV5-1 and TRBJ1-1, with TRBD1 matching over 7 bases. Germline V gives CDR1 SGHRS, CDR2 YFSETQ. Losses at the gene ends were 4 bases for V and 4 bases for J; bases not matched to a gene: 10. The CDR3 is 15 amino acids. The CDR3 sequence: CASSVTGLYRTEAFF. The CDR3, as DNA: TGCGCCAGCAGCGTGACAGGGCTATATCGCACTGAAGCTTTCTTT.

The genes are TRBV5-1 and TRBJ1-2, with 9 bases identical to TRBD1. J lost 8 bases, V lost 3 bases, and 14 bases had no gene match. The CDR3 runs 16 residues. Germline V CDR1 and CDR2: SGHRS, YFSETQ. CDR3 in DNA: TGCGCCAGCAGCTCCGACCTCTTACAGGGGGCCGGGGGCTACACCTTC. Protein: CASSSDLLQGAGGYTF.

The V and J genes are TRBV2 and TRBJ2-5; 7 nucleotides align to TRBD1. In germline, CDR1 is SNHLY, CDR2 FYNNEI. The junction had 5 bases not matched to a gene; V was cut back by 5 bases and J by 2 bases. The CDR3 covers 14 residues. CDR3 region: CASSYMTGQETQYF. Here the CDR3 DNA reads TGTGCCAGCAGTTACATGACAGGGCAAGAGACCCAGTACTTC.

Only a few counts were recorded for this clone. V and J are TRBV6-4 and TRBJ1-4; unclear D gene. The V end was cut by 6 bases, the J end by 8 bases, with 16 bases between. In germline, CDR1 is MRHNA, CDR2 SNTAGT. This CDR3 is 14 amino acids long. CDR3 coding DNA: TGTGCCAGCAGGGGGATAGGACTCTCCGAAAAACTGTTTTTT. Translating it yields CASRGIGLSEKLFF.

The chain uses TRBV30 and TRBJ2-3; 8 nucleotides line up with TRBD1. Losses at the gene ends were 4 bases for V and 4 bases for J; bases not matched to a gene: 10. The CDR3 totals 15 residues. CDR1 GTSNPN and CDR2 SVGIG come from the germline V gene (reference sequence). The CDR3: CAWTVGSRGPDTQYF. DNA for the CDR3: TGTGCCTGGACCGTAGGTAGCAGGGGGCCAGATACGCAGTATTTT.

This chain uses TRBV15 with TRBJ1-2; D not resolved. Germline V gives CDR1 LNHNV, CDR2 YYDKDF (reference sequence). V dropped 1 base and J dropped 0 bases, with 6 bases sitting between them. This CDR3 has 14 residues. The CDR3 bases are TGTGCCACCAGCAGAGGCAGGACTAACTATGGCTACACCTTC. It codes for CATSRGRTNYGYTF.

This clone has a handful of counts. The chain is built from TRBV19 and TRBJ1-4; D unresolved. Trimming shortened V by 3 bases and J by 4 bases, and 12 bases separated the two germline ends. Germline V gene data show CDR1 as LNHDA and CDR2 as SQIVND (reference sequence). This CDR3 has 15 amino acids. The CDR3 loop reads CASSIGATYNEKLFF. The CDR3 DNA follows: TGTGCCAGTAGTATCGGTGCGACATATAATGAAAAACTGTTTTTT.

This clone showed up just a few times. The CDR3 loop reads CASSSSGTGELFF. CDR3 bases: TGCGCCAGCAGCTCTAGCGGAACCGGGGAGCTGTTTTTT. The chain links TRBV5-1 to TRBJ2-2, with 7 nucleotides matching TRBD2. Trimming at V came to 3 bases and at J to 5 bases, leaving 1 base not matched to a gene. The CDR3 runs to 13 residues. Per the germline V gene, CDR1 is SGHRS and CDR2 is YFSETQ. Full variable domain (remainder filled in from reference TRBV5-1 and TRBJ2-2): KAGVTQTPRYLIKTRGQQVTLSCSPISGHRSVSWYQQTPGQGLQFLFEYFSETQRNKGNFPGRFSGRQFSNSRSEMNVSTLELGDSALYLCASSSSGTGELFFGEGSRLTVL.

The chain carries TRBV19 and TRBJ2-7; tentatively, D is TRBD1 (5 bases). CDR3 length: 14 amino acids. In germline, CDR1 is LNHDA, CDR2 SQIVND (reference sequence). V was trimmed by 4 bases and J by 3 bases, leaving 13 bases between them. The CDR3 DNA reads TGTGCCAGTAGTAAGGGGTCCATGAGCTACGAGCAGTACTTC. Protein sequence: CASSKGSMSYEQYF.

The chain employs TRBV30 and TRBJ2-7; 9 positions match TRBD1. With 5 bases clipped from V and 1 base from J, the junction kept 0 bases outside the gene matches. The CDR3 is 12 amino acids. Germline values: CDR1 GTSNPN, CDR2 SVGIG (reference sequence). This chain's CDR3 is CAWGTGSYEQYF. The CDR3 region has the DNA TGTGCCTGGGGGACAGGGTCCTACGAGCAGTACTTC.